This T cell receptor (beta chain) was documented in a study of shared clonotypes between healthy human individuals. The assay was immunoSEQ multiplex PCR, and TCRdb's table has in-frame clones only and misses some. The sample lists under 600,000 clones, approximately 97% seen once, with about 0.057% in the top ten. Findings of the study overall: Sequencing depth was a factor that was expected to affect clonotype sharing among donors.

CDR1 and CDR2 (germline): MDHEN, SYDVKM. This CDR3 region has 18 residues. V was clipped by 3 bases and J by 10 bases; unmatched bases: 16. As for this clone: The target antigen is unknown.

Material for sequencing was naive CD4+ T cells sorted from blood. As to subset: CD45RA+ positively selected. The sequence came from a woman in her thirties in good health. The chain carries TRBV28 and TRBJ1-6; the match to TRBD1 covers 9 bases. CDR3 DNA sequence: TGTGCCAGCAGTTTGGTGCTTATAGGGACAGGGCTGGAATCACCCCTCCACTTT. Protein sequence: CASSLVLIGTGLESPLHF.